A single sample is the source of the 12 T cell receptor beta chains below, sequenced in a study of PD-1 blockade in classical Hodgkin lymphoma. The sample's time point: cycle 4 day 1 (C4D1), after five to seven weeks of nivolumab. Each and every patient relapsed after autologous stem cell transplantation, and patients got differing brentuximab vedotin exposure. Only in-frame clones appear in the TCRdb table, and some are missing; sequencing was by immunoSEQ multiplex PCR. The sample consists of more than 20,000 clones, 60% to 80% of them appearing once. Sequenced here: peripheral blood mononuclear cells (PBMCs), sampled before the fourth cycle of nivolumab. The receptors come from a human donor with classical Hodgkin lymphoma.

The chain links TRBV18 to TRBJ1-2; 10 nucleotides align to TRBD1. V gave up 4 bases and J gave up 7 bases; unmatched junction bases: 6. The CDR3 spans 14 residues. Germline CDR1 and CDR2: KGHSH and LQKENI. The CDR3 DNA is TGTGCCAGCTCACAAGACAGGGGGCGCGTTGGCTACACCTTC. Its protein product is CASSQDRGRVGYTF.

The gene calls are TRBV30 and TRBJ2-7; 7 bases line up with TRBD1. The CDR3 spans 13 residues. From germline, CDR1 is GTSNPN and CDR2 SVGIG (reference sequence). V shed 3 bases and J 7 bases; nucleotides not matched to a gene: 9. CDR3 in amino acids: CAWSSQGVGEQYF. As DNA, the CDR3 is TGTGCCTGGAGCTCGCAGGGGGTTGGGGAGCAGTACTTC.

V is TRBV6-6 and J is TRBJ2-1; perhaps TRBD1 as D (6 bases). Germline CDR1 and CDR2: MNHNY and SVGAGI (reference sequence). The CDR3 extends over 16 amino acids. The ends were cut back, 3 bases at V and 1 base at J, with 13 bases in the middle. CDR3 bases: TGTGCCAGCAGTTATGCTTGGGGGACATCCTACAATGAGCAGTTCTTC. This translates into CASSYAWGTSYNEQFF.

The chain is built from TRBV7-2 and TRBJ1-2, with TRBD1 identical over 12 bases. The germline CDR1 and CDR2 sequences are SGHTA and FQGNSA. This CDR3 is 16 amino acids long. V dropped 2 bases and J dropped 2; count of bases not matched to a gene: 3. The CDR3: CASSLLGQGANYGYTF. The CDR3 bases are TGTGCCAGCAGCTTACTGGGACAGGGGGCCAACTATGGCTACACCTTC.

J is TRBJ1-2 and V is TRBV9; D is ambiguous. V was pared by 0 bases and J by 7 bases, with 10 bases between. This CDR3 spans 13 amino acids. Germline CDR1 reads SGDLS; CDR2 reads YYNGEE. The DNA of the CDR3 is TGTGCCAGCAGCGTAGTTCCAGGATCTGGCTACACCTTC. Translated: CASSVVPGSGYTF.

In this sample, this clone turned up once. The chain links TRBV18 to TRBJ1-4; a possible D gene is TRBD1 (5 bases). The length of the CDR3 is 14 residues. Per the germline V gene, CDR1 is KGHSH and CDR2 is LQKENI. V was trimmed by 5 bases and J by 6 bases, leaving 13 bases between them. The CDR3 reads CASSAGGGDEKLFF. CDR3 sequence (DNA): TGTGCCAGCTCAGCCGGGGGGGGAGATGAAAAACTGTTTTTT.

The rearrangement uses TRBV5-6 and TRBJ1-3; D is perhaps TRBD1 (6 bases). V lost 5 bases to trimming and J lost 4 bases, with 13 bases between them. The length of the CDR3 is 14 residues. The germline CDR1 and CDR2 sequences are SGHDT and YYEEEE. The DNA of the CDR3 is TGTGCCAGCAGGATGGGGGGCGCGGGAAACACCATATATTTT. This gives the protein CASRMGGAGNTIYF.

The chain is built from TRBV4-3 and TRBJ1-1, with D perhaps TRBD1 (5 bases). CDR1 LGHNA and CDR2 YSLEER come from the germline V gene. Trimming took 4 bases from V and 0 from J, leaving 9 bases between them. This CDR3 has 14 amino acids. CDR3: CASSRGGVNTEAFF. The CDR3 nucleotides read TGCGCCAGCAGCCGTGGGGGGGTGAACACTGAAGCTTTCTTT.

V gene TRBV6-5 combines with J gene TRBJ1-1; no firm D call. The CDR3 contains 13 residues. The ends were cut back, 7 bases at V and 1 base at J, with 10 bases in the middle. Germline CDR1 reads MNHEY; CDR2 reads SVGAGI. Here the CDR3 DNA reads TGTGCCAGCACGTGGGAGGCGAACACTGAAGCTTTCTTT. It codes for CASTWEANTEAFF.

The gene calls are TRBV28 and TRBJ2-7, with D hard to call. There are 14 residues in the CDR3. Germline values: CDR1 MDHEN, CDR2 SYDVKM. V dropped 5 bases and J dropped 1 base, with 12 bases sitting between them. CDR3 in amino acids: CASSPGRFSYEQYF. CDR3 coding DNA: TGTGCCAGCAGTCCCGGCCGGTTTTCCTACGAGCAGTACTTC.

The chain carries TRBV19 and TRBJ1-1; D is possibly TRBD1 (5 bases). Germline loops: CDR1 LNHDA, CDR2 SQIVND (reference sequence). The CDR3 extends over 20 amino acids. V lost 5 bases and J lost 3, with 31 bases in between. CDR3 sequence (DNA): TGTGCCAGTAGTCGACGGGCTGGGGGTTTTGGTATGTGGAGGGACACTGAAGCTTTCTTT. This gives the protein CASSRRAGGFGMWRDTEAFF. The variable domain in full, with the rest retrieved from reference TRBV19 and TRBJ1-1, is DGGITQSPKYLFRKEGQNVTLSCEQNLNHDAMYWYRQDPGQGLRLIYYSQIVNDFQKGDIAEGYSVSREKKESFPLTVTSAQKNPTAFYLCASSRRAGGFGMWRDTEAFFGQGTRLTVV.

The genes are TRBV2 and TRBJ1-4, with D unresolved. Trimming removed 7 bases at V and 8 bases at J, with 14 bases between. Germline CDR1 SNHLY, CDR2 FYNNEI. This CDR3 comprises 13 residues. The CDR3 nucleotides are TGTGCCAGCATCAATACCCTGGGCGAAAAACTGTTTTTT. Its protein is CASINTLGEKLFF.